This TCR beta chain comes out of a study of human T cells and chemical hapten exposure. Study-wide background: Slight volume differences across pooled libraries mainly accounted for varying per-sample TCR yields.

Germline V gene sequence: CDR1 SGHDN, CDR2 FVKESK. Trimming removed 0 bases from V and 8 bases from J; junction bases left unmatched: 11. This CDR3 is 16 amino acids long. This sample's time point: patch test 1, 2 weeks after DPC sensitization. Treatment of the sample: therapeutic diphenylcyclopropenone sensitization with weekly scalp DPC. During construction of the library, unique molecular identifiers were attached to individual cDNA molecules for quantitative, reproducible TCR counting. MiXCR, run by TCRdb on the RACE reads, gives a single entry per CDR3 protein. The sample has approximately 400,000 distinct CDR3 sequences; approximately 4.4% are singletons.

The clonotype comes from a woman aged 45 to 65 with alopecia areata. Some clones in this sample may be carry-over from other donors' samples. Sequencing was performed on whole blood, taken in connection with sensitization to the hapten diphenylcyclopropenone (DPC). This rearrangement joins TRBV14 to TRBJ2-3; 7 nucleotides align to TRBD2. The CDR3 DNA sequence: TGTGCCAGCAGCCAAGATTTGGGACTACGATCGGCTACGCAGTATTTT. Amino acids: CASSQDLGLRSATQYF.